This TCR beta chain was profiled in a study of OX40 agonist ivuxolimab in advanced cancers. In the study overall: A male proportion of approximately 83% was recorded, with mean age about 54 years and range roughly 23 to 79.

Data came from immunoSEQ multiplex PCR; TCRdb stores just in-frame clones and leaves some out. The sample lists under 150,000 clones; about 92% were seen once. Worth noting for this clone: As yet, its antigen is unknown.

General study points: Clones of CD4+ and CD8+ blood T cells grew by week 6 at doses of 0.1 to 3.0 mg/kg. There were also nonresponders showing low normalized T-cell clonal expansion. In the 0.1-3.0 mg/kg groups, partial responders showed among the lowest expansion.

The CDR3 has 18 amino acids. V was clipped by 5 bases and J by 9 bases; unmatched bases: 23. In germline, CDR1 is MDHEN, CDR2 SYDVKM. This TCR was recovered from an adult with an advanced solid tumor such as melanoma, head and neck, liver or kidney cancer. The chain combines TRBV28 with TRBJ2-7; 9 bases match TRBD1. The specimen comprised CD4+ or CD8+ T cells sorted from blood, sampled in a trial of the OX40 agonist ivuxolimab. The CDR3 region is CASSLVLGLGQGVGGQYF. The CDR3 DNA is TGTGCCAGCAGTCTCGTATTGGGACTGGGACAGGGTGTAGGGGGGCAGTACTTC.